Listed below are T cell receptor beta chains from one sample, sequenced in a study of shared clonotypes between healthy human individuals. The method was immunoSEQ multiplex PCR; TCRdb's version includes in-frame clones alone and lacks a portion of them. The sample lists 2 million to 2.5 million clones; approximately 96% were seen once. Sequenced sample: naive CD4+ T cells sorted from blood. These receptors came from a man younger than 35 in good health. Each CDR3 is given without its conserved first and last residue. The order of the fields is D gene, J gene, V gene, clone size, CDR3 protein. The D gene is left open where the match is weak. Clone size, where shown, is once, few, many, or a class for clones that have expanded.

D: NA
J: TRBJ2-2
V: TRBV7-2
size: NA
CDR3: ASSLITGELF

D: TRBD1
J: TRBJ2-5
V: TRBV4-3
size: once
CDR3: ASSQEGQGPVETQY

D: TRBD1
J: TRBJ2-7
V: TRBV5-1
size: NA
CDR3: ASSSGQAVPPYEQY

D: TRBD1
J: TRBJ2-4
V: TRBV6-5
size: NA
CDR3: ASSLDRSIQY

D: TRBD1
J: TRBJ2-2
V: TRBV6-4
size: NA
CDR3: ASRGQGNTGELF

D: NA
J: TRBJ2-7
V: TRBV11-2
size: once
CDR3: ASSLVRGTYEQY

D: TRBD1
J: TRBJ2-7
V: TRBV7-2
size: NA
CDR3: ASTVDRAYYEQY

D: TRBD1
J: TRBJ1-3
V: TRBV7-9
size: once
CDR3: ASSTRTGGSSGNTIY

D: NA
J: TRBJ2-7
V: TRBV6-5
size: NA
CDR3: ASSYVDKSGNEQY

D: NA
J: TRBJ2-1
V: TRBV6-5
size: NA
CDR3: ASSYFGLAGEQF

D: NA
J: TRBJ1-3
V: TRBV6-1
size: NA
CDR3: ASSATDSSGNTIY

D: NA
J: TRBJ2-7
V: TRBV7-2
size: NA
CDR3: ASSLNTGSGEQY

D: NA
J: TRBJ2-4
V: TRBV6-5
size: NA
CDR3: ASSSAGLGQNIQY

D: TRBD1
J: TRBJ2-2
V: TRBV10-3
size: NA
CDR3: AAHRGAGELF

D: TRBD1
J: TRBJ1-2
V: TRBV29-1
size: NA
CDR3: SVVSGTGGYGYT

D: NA
J: TRBJ2-1
V: TRBV30
size: NA
CDR3: AWRGRRDEQF

D: NA
J: TRBJ2-1
V: TRBV5-4
size: NA
CDR3: ASSLAGETYNEQF

D: NA
J: TRBJ2-3
V: TRBV10-2
size: NA
CDR3: ASSDTDTQY

D: NA
J: TRBJ2-5
V: TRBV5-4
size: NA
CDR3: ASSFLAGQETQY

D: NA
J: TRBJ2-3
V: TRBV5-1
size: NA
CDR3: ASSLAISTDTQY

D: TRBD1
J: TRBJ1-4
V: TRBV6-6
size: once
CDR3: ASSRTGQTNEKLF

D: NA
J: TRBJ2-1
V: TRBV2
size: NA
CDR3: ASGPRSSYNEQF

D: TRBD1
J: TRBJ1-2
V: TRBV27
size: NA
CDR3: ASSPILQGVYYGYT

D: NA
J: TRBJ1-5
V: TRBV2
size: NA
CDR3: ASSDTETARD

D: NA
J: TRBJ2-6
V: TRBV4-1
size: NA
CDR3: ASSQDGGAGANVLT

D: TRBD2
J: TRBJ2-2
V: TRBV7-2
size: NA
CDR3: ASSPTKGSGITGELF

D: NA
J: TRBJ1-6
V: TRBV25-1
size: NA
CDR3: ASSAPSSSPLH

D: NA
J: TRBJ2-7
V: TRBV5-1
size: NA
CDR3: ASTRDNGEQY

D: TRBD1
J: TRBJ1-5
V: TRBV28
size: NA
CDR3: ASSFGTGLQPQH

D: TRBD2
J: TRBJ2-4
V: TRBV27
size: NA
CDR3: ASSPPGLVKNIQY

D: NA
J: TRBJ1-1
V: TRBV30
size: few
CDR3: AVMGILDTEAF

D: TRBD1
J: TRBJ2-7
V: TRBV18
size: NA
CDR3: ASSRRQGVNYEQY

D: NA
J: TRBJ1-1
V: TRBV6-5
size: NA
CDR3: ASSGGGTEAF

D: NA
J: TRBJ1-6
V: TRBV6-4
size: NA
CDR3: ASSVDLGNSPLH

D: TRBD1
J: TRBJ2-7
V: TRBV2
size: NA
CDR3: ASSARTGGNEQY

D: NA
J: TRBJ1-2
V: TRBV6-5
size: NA
CDR3: ASSQPRQSGYT

D: TRBD2
J: TRBJ2-3
V: TRBV9
size: NA
CDR3: ASSVAGGSGRADTQY

D: TRBD1
J: TRBJ1-1
V: TRBV10-2
size: NA
CDR3: ASSRQGGDTEAF

D: TRBD2
J: TRBJ2-1
V: TRBV10-3
size: NA
CDR3: AISTGTSGNYNEQF

D: NA
J: TRBJ1-1
V: TRBV2
size: NA
CDR3: ASSDQGVNTEAF

D: NA
J: TRBJ1-2
V: TRBV19
size: NA
CDR3: ASSWGANYGYT

D: TRBD2
J: TRBJ2-3
V: TRBV4-3
size: NA
CDR3: ASSQGLAGGSDTQY

D: NA
J: TRBJ2-3
V: TRBV10-1
size: NA
CDR3: ASSDGHGGDTQY

D: NA
J: TRBJ1-2
V: TRBV6-5
size: NA
CDR3: ASSYSVGYGYT

D: TRBD2
J: TRBJ2-3
V: TRBV4-2
size: NA
CDR3: ASSQEKLAGLDTQY

D: TRBD2
J: TRBJ2-5
V: TRBV6-1
size: NA
CDR3: ASRTSGGASEY

D: NA
J: TRBJ1-6
V: TRBV6-6
size: few
CDR3: ASSYPGRGDSPLH